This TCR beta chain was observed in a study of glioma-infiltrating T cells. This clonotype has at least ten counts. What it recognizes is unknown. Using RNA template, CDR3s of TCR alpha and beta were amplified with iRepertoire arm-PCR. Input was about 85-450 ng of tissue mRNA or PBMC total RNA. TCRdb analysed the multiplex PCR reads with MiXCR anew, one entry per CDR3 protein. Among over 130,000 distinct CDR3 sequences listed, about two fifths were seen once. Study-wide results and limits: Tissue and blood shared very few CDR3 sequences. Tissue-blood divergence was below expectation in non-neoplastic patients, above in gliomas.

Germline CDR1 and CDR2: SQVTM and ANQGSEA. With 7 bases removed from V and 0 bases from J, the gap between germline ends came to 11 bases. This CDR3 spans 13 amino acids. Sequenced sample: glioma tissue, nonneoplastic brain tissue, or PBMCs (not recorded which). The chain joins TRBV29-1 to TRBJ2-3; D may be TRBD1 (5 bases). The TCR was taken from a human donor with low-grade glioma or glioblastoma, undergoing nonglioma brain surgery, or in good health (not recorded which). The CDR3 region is CSAGAPSTDTQYF. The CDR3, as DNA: TGCAGCGCTGGGGCTCCTAGCACAGATACGCAGTATTTT.